This is a list of T cell receptor beta chains from one sample in a study of PD-1 blockade in classical Hodgkin lymphoma. Clones were read by immunoSEQ multiplex PCR, and TCRdb kept only the in-frame ones, dropping some. This table holds around 40,000 clones, 70% to 85% found once. The input for sequencing was peripheral blood mononuclear cells (PBMCs), taken before the fourth cycle of nivolumab. All receptors come from a human donor with classical Hodgkin lymphoma. CDR3s include the opening cysteine and the closing phenylalanine or tryptophan. Size values are once, few and many counts, or a class for expanded clones, and some rows have none.

TRBV7-9,TRBJ1-1,few,CASSLGVKRQSNTEAFF
TRBV2,TRBJ1-4,few,CASSLQGVGEKLFF
TRBV2,TRBJ2-7,-,CASSTNRGMPGEQYF
TRBV23-1,TRBJ1-2,-,CASNFSSFRDGVYGYTF
TRBV7-9,TRBJ2-7,-,CASSLGAGQEAYEQYF
TRBV9,TRBJ2-3,-,CASSSTWGGRDTQYF
TRBV14,TRBJ1-1,once,CASSQGARYNQETEAFF
TRBV7-2,TRBJ2-7,-,CASSLKRTSGDSYEQYF
TRBV27,TRBJ1-2,-,CASSSDGGYGYTF
TRBV7-2,TRBJ2-1,-,CASSFFSAGGPRDEQFF
TRBV4-3,TRBJ1-2,-,CASSRQGPGGYTF
TRBV4-3,TRBJ1-2,-,CASSQDGGRRNYGYTF
TRBV21-1,TRBJ1-3,-,CASSKVKGTGYTSSGNTIYF
TRBV7-8,TRBJ2-3,-,CASSFEGRDTQYF
TRBV20-1,TRBJ1-5,-,CSARGGQPQHF
TRBV2,TRBJ2-5,few,CASSSDRAQETQYF
TRBV4-2,TRBJ1-4,-,CASSHGQVNEKLFF
TRBV5-4,TRBJ1-2,once,CASSLAGNYGYTF
TRBV7-8,TRBJ2-7,once,CASSSQRSRGLYEQYF
TRBV11-2,TRBJ2-1,-,CASSLWPGTGVGYNEQFF
TRBV7-9,TRBJ2-5,-,CASSFPRAGTQETQYF